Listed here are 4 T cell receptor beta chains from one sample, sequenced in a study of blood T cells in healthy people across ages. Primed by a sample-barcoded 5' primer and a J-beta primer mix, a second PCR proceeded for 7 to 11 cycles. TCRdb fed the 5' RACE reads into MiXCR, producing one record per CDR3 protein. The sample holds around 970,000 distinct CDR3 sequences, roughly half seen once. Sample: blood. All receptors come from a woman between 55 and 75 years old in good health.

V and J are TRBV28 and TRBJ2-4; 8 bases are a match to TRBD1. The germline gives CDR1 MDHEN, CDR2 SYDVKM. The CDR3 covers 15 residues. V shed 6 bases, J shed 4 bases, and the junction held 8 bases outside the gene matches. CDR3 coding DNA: TGTGCCAGCAGACCCACAGGGGGTGTTAAAAACATTCAGTACTTC. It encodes CASRPTGGVKNIQYF.

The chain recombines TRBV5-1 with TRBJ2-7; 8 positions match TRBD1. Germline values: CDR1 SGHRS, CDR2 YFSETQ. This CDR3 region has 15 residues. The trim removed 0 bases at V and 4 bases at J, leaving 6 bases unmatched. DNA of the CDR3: TGCGCCAGCAGCTTGGAGCCAGGGGGCATTTACGAGCAGTACTTC. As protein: CASSLEPGGIYEQYF. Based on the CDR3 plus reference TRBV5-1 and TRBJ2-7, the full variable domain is KAGVTQTPRYLIKTRGQQVTLSCSPISGHRSVSWYQQTPGQGLQFLFEYFSETQRNKGNFPGRFSGRQFSNSRSEMNVSTLELGDSALYLCASSLEPGGIYEQYFGPGTRLTVT.

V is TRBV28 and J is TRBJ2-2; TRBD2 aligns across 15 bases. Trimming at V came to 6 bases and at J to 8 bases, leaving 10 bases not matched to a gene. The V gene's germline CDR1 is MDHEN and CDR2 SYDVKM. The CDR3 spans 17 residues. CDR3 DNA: TGTGCCAGCAGCTTACCCTCGGGGACTAGCGGGAGGGGGGAGCTGTTTTTT. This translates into CASSLPSGTSGRGELFF.

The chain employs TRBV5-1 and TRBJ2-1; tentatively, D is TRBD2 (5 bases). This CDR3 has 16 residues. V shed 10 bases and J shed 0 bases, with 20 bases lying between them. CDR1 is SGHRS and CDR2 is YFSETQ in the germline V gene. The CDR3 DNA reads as TGCGCCTCCACTTATTCCGGGGTAGGCTCCTACAATGAGCAGTTCTTC. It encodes CASTYSGVGSYNEQFF. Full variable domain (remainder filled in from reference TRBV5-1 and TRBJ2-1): KAGVTQTPRYLIKTRGQQVTLSCSPISGHRSVSWYQQTPGQGLQFLFEYFSETQRNKGNFPGRFSGRQFSNSRSEMNVSTLELGDSALYLCASTYSGVGSYNEQFFGPGTRLTVL.